This is a list of T cell receptor beta chains from one sample in a study of control samples from healthy donors and cancer patients. The method was immunoSEQ multiplex PCR; TCRdb's version includes in-frame clones alone and lacks a portion of them. In the table there are roughly 150,000 clones, 93% of which are singletons. Sequencing input: blood. These receptors all come from a man over 45 in good health. The CDR3 runs from the conserved cysteine through the conserved F or W. D genes are given only for firm matches. Clone size appears in some rows only: once, few, many, or a class for an expanded clone.

J,D,V,size,CDR3,DNA
TRBJ1-2,-,TRBV28,-,CASSFRGRNYGYTF,TGTGCCAGCAGTTTTAGGGGACGGAACTATGGCTACACCTTC
TRBJ1-3,TRBD1,TRBV3-1/TRBV3-2,-,CASSLTGQDSGNTIYF,TGTGCCAGCAGCCTAACGGGACAGGACTCTGGAAACACCATATATTTT
TRBJ2-3,-,TRBV7-8,once,CASSLGVGAGTDTQYF,TGTGCCAGCAGCTTAGGAGTGGGGGCGGGAACAGATACGCAGTATTTT
TRBJ2-7,TRBD1,TRBV6-2/TRBV6-3,-,CASSYSRDRAPSYEQYF,TGTGCCAGCAGTTACTCACGGGACAGGGCCCCTTCCTACGAGCAGTACTTC
TRBJ2-7,-,TRBV21-1,-,CASSKLVGRYEQYF,TGTGCCAGCAGCAAATTGGTGGGACGGTACGAGCAGTACTTC
TRBJ2-3,TRBD2,TRBV11-2,-,CASSLRTGGVDTQYF,TGTGCCAGCAGCTTAAGGACGGGAGGGGTAGATACGCAGTATTTT
TRBJ1-2,-,TRBV12-3/TRBV12-4,-,CASSLVPYGYTF,TGTGCCAGCAGTTTAGTTCCCTATGGCTACACCTTC
TRBJ2-2,-,TRBV28,once,CASRPGQNTGELFF,TGTGCCAGCAGGCCGGGACAGAACACCGGGGAGCTGTTTTTT
TRBJ2-7,-,TRBV28,few,CASSLLGGGEQYF,TGTGCCAGCAGTTTACTCGGGGGAGGAGAGCAGTACTTC
TRBJ1-1,-,TRBV18,-,CASSPRGHQGTEAFF,TGTGCCAGCTCACCCCGGGGGCATCAAGGCACTGAAGCTTTCTTT
TRBJ2-5,TRBD2,TRBV6-5,-,CASSYRAGGTETQYF,TGTGCCAGCAGTTACCGGGCGGGAGGGACGGAGACCCAGTACTTC
TRBJ2-1,-,TRBV4-2,-,CASSQSRYEQFF,TGTGCCAGCAGCCAATCTAGGTATGAGCAGTTCTTC
TRBJ1-5,-,TRBV29-1,-,CSVEVGGGQPQHF,TGCAGCGTTGAAGTTGGAGGTGGTCAGCCCCAGCATTTT
TRBJ2-1,-,TRBV6-5,-,CASSRKDGAYNEQFF,TGTGCCAGCAGCCGCAAGGACGGGGCCTACAATGAGCAGTTCTTC